A selection of T cell receptor beta chains follows, all from one sample in a study of blood T cell repertoires in COVID-19. Libraries were prepared by immunoSEQ multiplex PCR; TCRdb keeps only in-frame clonotypes and omits some of them. The sample yields about 180,000 clones, about 90% seen once. The sequencing sample was made of PBMCs or T cells enriched from blood (not recorded which). The origin of the receptors is a human donor with acute COVID-19. The donor label of this sample is uncertain. CDR3s include the opening cysteine and the closing phenylalanine or tryptophan. A D gene is named only where the DNA matches it firmly. Clone size, where shown, is once, few, many, or a class for clones that have expanded.

TRBJ2-7 | 15 | once | TRBV6-2/TRBV6-3 | - | CASSYGRGPSYEQYF | TGTGCCAGCAGTTACGGGCGGGGGCCCTCCTACGAGCAGTACTTC
TRBJ2-2 | 16 | - | TRBV5-1 | - | CASRSPLTSNTGELFF | TGCGCCAGCAGGTCGCCCCTTACTTCGAACACCGGGGAGCTGTTTTTT
TRBJ2-5 | 15 | - | TRBV2 | - | CASSTGSANQETQYF | TGTGCCAGCAGTACAGGGTCGGCCAACCAAGAGACCCAGTACTTC
TRBJ1-5 | 12 | - | TRBV7-9 | - | CASSRGGQPQHF | TGTGCCAGCAGCCGGGGGGGTCAGCCCCAGCATTTT
TRBJ1-1 | 14 | - | TRBV2 | - | CASSGTAFNTEAFF | TGTGCCAGCAGTGGGACAGCCTTCAACACTGAAGCTTTCTTT
TRBJ1-2 | 16 | few | TRBV12-1 | - | CASSPPPLPAGYGYTF | TGTGCCAGCAGCCCCCCCCCTCTCCCGGCGGGCTATGGCTACACCTTC
TRBJ1-1 | 13 | - | TRBV27 | - | CASSSGLNTEAFF | TGTGCCAGCAGTTCTGGGCTCAACACTGAAGCTTTCTTT
TRBJ2-1 | 20 | - | TRBV3-1/TRBV3-2 | TRBD2 | CASSQVYLGSGGANYNEQFF | TGTGCCAGCAGCCAAGTGTACTTGGGTAGCGGGGGGGCCAACTACAATGAGCAGTTCTTC
TRBJ1-3 | 15 | - | TRBV6-5 | - | CASSPGHSSGNTIYF | TGTGCCAGCAGCCCGGGACACAGCTCTGGAAACACCATATATTTT
TRBJ1-2 | 14 | - | TRBV27 | - | CASSITGSLYGYTF | TGTGCCAGCAGTATAACAGGGTCGCTCTATGGCTACACCTTC
TRBJ2-7 | 14 | - | TRBV2 | - | CASDSPERVYEQYF | TGTGCCAGCGATTCCCCTGAGAGGGTATACGAGCAGTACTTC
TRBJ2-7 | 9 | - | TRBV20-1 | - | CSAPSEQYF | TGCAGTGCCCCCAGCGAGCAGTACTTC
TRBJ2-7 | 13 | once | TRBV5-3 | TRBD2 | CARSLSGGREQYF | TGTGCCAGAAGCCTGAGCGGGGGGCGGGAGCAGTACTTC
TRBJ1-4 | 15 | - | TRBV18 | TRBD1 | CASSLDRPLNEKLFF | TGTGCCAGCTCACTGGACAGGCCTCTAAATGAAAAACTGTTTTTT
TRBJ2-3 | 12 | - | TRBV25-1 | - | CASSPPADTQYF | TGTGCCAGCAGTCCCCCTGCAGATACGCAGTATTTT
TRBJ2-1 | 16 | once | TRBV7-9 | TRBD2 | CASSLGAGGHLWEQFF | TGTGCCAGCAGCCTCGGGGCGGGGGGCCACCTCTGGGAGCAGTTCTTC
TRBJ1-1 | 13 | - | TRBV5-1 | - | CASSPPMGEGAFF | TGCGCCAGCAGCCCCCCTATGGGCGAGGGAGCTTTCTTT
TRBJ1-2 | 15 | - | TRBV30 | TRBD1 | CAWRGRRGTVYGYTF | TGTGCCTGGAGGGGGAGACGCGGGACAGTCTATGGCTACACCTTC
TRBJ1-1 | 14 | - | TRBV4-3 | - | CASSQAYGDTEAFF | TGCGCCAGCAGCCAAGCGTACGGGGACACTGAAGCTTTCTTT
TRBJ2-7 | 14 | - | TRBV10-3 | TRBD2 | CASRRDTSGGEQYF | TGTGCCAGCCGCCGTGATACTAGCGGCGGCGAGCAGTACTTC
TRBJ1-2 | 15 | - | TRBV9 | - | CASSVGPQGEDGYTF | TGTGCCAGCAGCGTAGGGCCCCAGGGTGAGGATGGCTACACCTTC
TRBJ2-2 | 14 | - | TRBV7-2 | - | CASSLEGVTGELFF | TGTGCCAGCAGCTTAGAAGGGGTCACCGGGGAGCTGTTTTTT
TRBJ1-1 | 18 | - | TRBV7-3 | - | CASSLHSLTGNLNTEAFF | TGTGCCAGCAGCTTACATTCCCTGACAGGAAACCTGAACACTGAAGCTTTCTTT
TRBJ2-5 | 15 | once | TRBV5-1 | - | CASSLDTGFQETQYF | TGCGCCAGCAGCTTGGATACAGGGTTCCAAGAGACCCAGTACTTC
TRBJ2-4 | 15 | - | TRBV3-1/TRBV3-2 | - | CASSQDRTAGNIQYF | TGTGCCAGCAGCCAAGATAGAACAGCAGGTAACATTCAGTACTTC
TRBJ1-6 | 17 | few | TRBV18 | TRBD1 | CASSRSGQGANNSPLHF | TGTGCCAGCTCACGGAGCGGACAGGGGGCGAATAATTCACCCCTCCACTTT
TRBJ1-6 | 14 | - | TRBV3-1/TRBV3-2 | - | CASSWSGLDSPLHF | TGTGCCAGCTCCTGGTCAGGGCTGGATTCACCCCTCCACTTT
TRBJ1-1 | 16 | - | TRBV4-2 | - | CASSQDEGLGNTEAFF | TGTGCCAGCAGCCAAGATGAGGGCTTGGGGAACACTGAAGCTTTCTTT
TRBJ1-2 | 14 | few | TRBV7-2 | - | CASSLAGGVDGYTF | TGTGCCAGCAGCTTAGCGGGCGGGGTCGACGGCTACACCTTC
TRBJ2-5 | 14 | - | TRBV7-2 | - | CASSSLGREETQYF | TGTGCCAGCAGCTCCCTAGGCAGGGAAGAGACCCAGTACTTC
TRBJ2-7 | 16 | - | TRBV11-1 | TRBD2 | CASSLVSGDPSYEQYF | TGTGCCAGCAGCTTAGTTAGCGGGGACCCCTCCTACGAGCAGTACTTC
TRBJ2-1 | 15 | - | TRBV7-3 | TRBD2 | CASSWTSDSYNEQFF | TGTGCCAGCAGCTGGACTAGCGACTCCTACAATGAGCAGTTCTTC
TRBJ1-4 | 14 | - | TRBV5-1 | - | CASSFAGEGEKLFF | TGCGCCAGCAGCTTTGCGGGGGAAGGTGAAAAACTGTTTTTT
TRBJ1-2 | 12 | - | TRBV25-1 | TRBD1 | CASSGDRSGYTF | TGTGCCAGCAGTGGGGACAGGTCGGGCTACACCTTC
TRBJ2-3 | 14 | - | TRBV5-1 | - | CASSLGGLTDTQYF | TGCGCCAGCAGCTTGGGGGGACTCACAGATACGCAGTATTTT
TRBJ2-1 | 17 | - | TRBV5-6 | TRBD2 | CASSRGLAGGPLDEQFF | TGTGCCAGCAGCCGGGGGCTAGCGGGGGGGCCCCTAGATGAGCAGTTCTTC
TRBJ2-7 | 16 | - | TRBV11-2 | - | CASSSLFRDFSYEQYF | TGTGCCAGCAGCTCCCTTTTCCGGGACTTCTCCTACGAGCAGTACTTC
TRBJ2-1 | 11 | - | TRBV6-5 | - | CASRAYNEQFF | TGTGCCAGCAGAGCTTACAATGAGCAGTTCTTC
TRBJ1-5 | 15 | few | TRBV19 | - | CASTPTSRGNQPQHF | TGTGCCAGTACCCCGACATCAAGGGGAAATCAGCCCCAGCATTTT
TRBJ1-2 | 15 | - | TRBV19 | - | CASSIIRGSNYGYTF | TGTGCCAGTAGTATAATCCGAGGTTCTAACTATGGCTACACCTTC
TRBJ2-5 | 14 | - | TRBV7-2 | - | CASSLDQGKETQYF | TGTGCCAGCAGCTTAGACCAGGGAAAAGAGACCCAGTACTTC
TRBJ1-1 | 13 | - | TRBV19 | - | CASSIDGAAEAFF | TGTGCCAGTAGTATCGACGGCGCGGCTGAAGCTTTCTTT
TRBJ1-1 | 13 | - | TRBV25-1 | - | CASVKRGGTEAFF | TGTGCCAGCGTAAAGAGGGGGGGGACTGAAGCTTTCTTT
TRBJ2-6 | 15 | once | TRBV18 | TRBD1 | CASSPESTGNSVLTF | TGTGCCAGCTCACCTGAGTCGACAGGGAATTCGGTCCTGACTTTC
TRBJ2-5 | 18 | - | TRBV4-1 | TRBD2 | CASSHPGTSGGARETQYF | TGCGCCAGCAGCCATCCCGGGACTAGCGGGGGGGCACGGGAGACCCAGTACTTC
TRBJ1-3 | 18 | - | TRBV3-1/TRBV3-2 | TRBD1 | CASSQEGTGVDSGNTIYF | TGTGCCAGCAGCCAAGAGGGGACAGGGGTTGACTCTGGAAACACCATATATTTT
TRBJ1-2 | 13 | - | TRBV5-6 | - | CASSLQAEYGYTF | TGTGCCAGCAGCTTGCAGGCTGAGTATGGCTACACCTTC
TRBJ1-5 | 13 | few | TRBV7-2 | TRBD1 | CASSTGQITPQHF | TGTGCCAGCAGCACGGGACAGATCACGCCCCAGCATTTT
TRBJ1-1 | 14 | - | TRBV19 | - | CASSMSWSGVEAFF | TGTGCCAGTAGTATGTCTTGGTCGGGAGTTGAAGCTTTCTTT
TRBJ1-1 | 17 | - | TRBV30 | TRBD1 | CAWSVKGLRGTLTEAFF | TGTGCCTGGAGTGTAAAAGGGCTCAGGGGGACCCTCACTGAAGCTTTCTTT